Following are 25 T cell receptor beta chains from one sample sequenced in a study of cytomegalovirus exposure and HLA in healthy donors. The PCR had 60 Vbeta and 13 Jbeta primers. Method: immunoSEQ multiplex PCR; TCRdb's copy keeps in-frame clones and lacks some. The sample records approximately 200,000 clones, about 80% being singletons. The sample was PBMCs. These receptors were taken from a woman younger than 35 in good health and CMV-seropositive.

V is TRBV4-1 and J is TRBJ1-2; D is unresolved. This CDR3 spans 17 amino acids. Germline loops: CDR1 MGHRA, CDR2 YSYEKL. Trimming removed 4 bases at V and 5 bases at J, with 23 bases between. CDR3 protein: CASSPPNARAAEYGYTF. The CDR3 DNA reads TGCGCCAGCAGCCCCCCGAACGCGAGGGCAGCGGAGTATGGCTACACCTTC.

The chain employs TRBV29-1 and TRBJ1-1, with TRBD1 matching over 7 bases. J was trimmed by 4 bases and V by 1 base; bases with no gene match: 3. Germline V gene data show CDR1 as SQVTM and CDR2 as ANQGSEA. The CDR3 sequence is 13 residues long. CDR3 bases: TGCAGCGTTGAAGGGGCAGGGGGCACTGAAGCTTTCTTT. Protein product: CSVEGAGGTEAFF.

This chain connects TRBV5-1 to TRBJ1-1, with a weak D call TRBD1 (5 bases). CDR1 and CDR2 from the germline V gene are SGHRS and YFSETQ. V dropped 3 bases and J dropped 3 bases, with 9 bases sitting between them. The CDR3 extends over 13 amino acids. The CDR3 protein is CASSSGGHTEAFF. The CDR3 bases are TGCGCCAGCAGCTCGGGGGGTCACACTGAAGCTTTCTTT.

This rearrangement joins TRBV29-1 to TRBJ1-2; D gene uncertain. This CDR3 contains 8 residues. With 8 bases removed from V and 8 bases from J, the gap between germline ends came to 6 bases. The V gene's germline CDR1 is SQVTM and CDR2 ANQGSEA. The CDR3 loop is CSPGGYTF. The CDR3 nucleotides are TGCAGCCCCGGGGGCTACACCTTC. Full variable domain (rest looked up from reference TRBV29-1 and TRBJ1-2): SAVISQKPSRDICQRGTSLTIQCQVDSQVTMMFWYRQQPGQSLTLIATANQGSEATYESGFVIDKFPISRPNLTFSTLTVSNMSPEDSSIYLCSPGGYTFGSGTRLTVV.

The chain has TRBV25-1 and TRBJ2-6, with 11 bases fitting TRBD1. The CDR3 is 17 amino acids. Germline CDR1 MGHDK, CDR2 SYGVNS. With 5 bases clipped from V and 3 bases from J, the junction kept 6 bases outside the gene matches. In DNA, the CDR3 is TGTGCCAGCAGTATCCGGGACAGGGGGTTTGGGGCCAACGTCCTGACTTTC. It encodes CASSIRDRGFGANVLTF.

The CDR3 region has the DNA TGCGCCAGCAGCTTAGAGCGGGGTATAAATGAGCAGTTCTTC. This codes for CASSLERGINEQFF. The chain employs TRBV5-1 and TRBJ2-1; TRBD2 agrees at 7 bases. J lost 7 bases, V lost 2 bases, and 6 bases had no gene match. Germline V CDR1 and CDR2: SGHRS, YFSETQ. The CDR3 is 14 amino acids.

The chain has TRBV4-2 and TRBJ2-2; possibly TRBD2 for D (5 bases). The CDR3 extends over 16 amino acids. V was clipped by 1 base and J by 3 bases, with 12 bases between them. Germline values: CDR1 LGHNA, CDR2 YNFKEQ. For the CDR3, the DNA is TGTGCCAGCAGCCAAGCGAGCGGTGCTGACACCGGGGAGCTGTTTTTT. This codes for CASSQASGADTGELFF.

This clone appeared a few times. Different DNA sequences within this sample yield the same CDR3. V usage is TRBV7-6 and J usage is TRBJ1-1; no firm D call. Per germline, CDR1 SGHVS and CDR2 FNYEAQ. V gave up 3 bases and J gave up 0 bases, with 5 bases separating them. This CDR3 spans 13 amino acids. CDR3 amino acids: CASSLRLNTEAFF. The CDR3 DNA follows: TGTGCCAGCAGCTTGCGTCTGAACACTGAAGCTTTCTTT.

The CDR3 protein is CASSSGGRETQYF. For the CDR3, the DNA is TGTGCCAGCAGCTCGGGGGGGCGGGAGACCCAGTACTTC. The chain has TRBV7-3 and TRBJ2-5; 8 bases are a match to TRBD2. Losses at the gene ends were 4 bases for V and 5 bases for J; bases not matched to a gene: 3. The CDR3 sequence is 13 residues long. Germline V gene lookup returns CDR1 SGHTA and CDR2 FQGTGA.

The V and J genes are TRBV29-1 and TRBJ2-1, with D possibly being TRBD1 (5 bases). This CDR3 is 16 amino acids long. Germline V gene sequence: CDR1 SQVTM, CDR2 ANQGSEA. V was pared by 4 bases and J by 7 bases, with 23 bases between. The CDR3 sequence: CSVGSTGNRFKNEQFF. The CDR3 DNA is TGCAGCGTTGGATCTACAGGTAATCGGTTTAAAAATGAGCAGTTCTTC.

The rearrangement uses TRBV15 and TRBJ2-7; 8 nucleotides agree with TRBD1. The CDR3 consists of 16 residues. J gave up 6 bases and V 1 base, and 11 bases lay outside the gene matches. Per the germline V gene, CDR1 is LNHNV and CDR2 is YYDKDF (reference sequence). The CDR3 nucleotides read TGTGCCACCAGCAGAGGCACCATTGGACAGGGCTCCGAGCAGTACGTC. This gives the protein CATSRGTIGQGSEQYV.

The genes are TRBV7-9 and TRBJ1-5, with no clear D. This CDR3 is built from 14 residues. Looked up from germline, CDR1 is SEHNR and CDR2 is FQNEAQ (reference sequence). V lost 2 bases to trimming and J lost 4 bases, with 9 bases between them. The DNA for the CDR3 is TGTGCCAGCAGCTTAACAGCAGTTAATCAGCCCCAGCATTTT. Encoded protein: CASSLTAVNQPQHF.

A note on this clone: One junction end disagrees with the germline gene, perhaps due to a read error. The CDR3 sequence: CASSLEGASPLHF. The CDR3 coding sequence is TGTGCCAGCAGCTTAGAGGGGGCATCACCTCTCCACTTT. This chain connects TRBV7-2 to TRBJ1-6, with 7 bases lining up with TRBD1. This CDR3 comprises 13 residues. CDR1 is SGHTA and CDR2 is FQGNSA in the germline V gene.

This rearrangement joins TRBV6-5 to TRBJ2-1; 8 positions agree with TRBD1. The J segment lost 2 bases and the V segment lost 2 bases, leaving 2 bases of the junction unmatched. The CDR3 spans 15 residues. From germline, CDR1 is MNHEY and CDR2 SVGAGI. The chain's CDR3 is CASSYRDRTYNEQFF. For the CDR3, the DNA is TGTGCCAGCAGTTACCGGGACAGGACCTACAATGAGCAGTTCTTC.

This chain joins TRBV5-6 and TRBJ2-7; 9 positions agree with TRBD1. Germline CDR1 reads SGHDT; CDR2 reads YYEEEE. The CDR3 sequence is 15 residues long. V was pared by 4 bases and J by 5 bases, with 10 bases of the junction left unmatched. The DNA for the CDR3 is TGTGCCAGCAGCCCCTACAGGGGGCGTGTGCACGAGCAGTACGTC. Translating gives CASSPYRGRVHEQYV.

V usage is TRBV2 and J usage is TRBJ1-2, with D perhaps TRBD1 (6 bases). The CDR3 covers 18 residues. Trimming pared 8 bases from V and 4 bases from J, leaving 29 bases between. CDR1 and CDR2 (germline): SNHLY, FYNNEI. The CDR3 sequence: CASLERGGALKISYGYTF. Here the CDR3 DNA reads TGTGCCAGCTTGGAACGTGGGGGGGCCCTCAAGATAAGCTATGGCTACACCTTC.

This sequence joins TRBV19 and TRBJ1-5; 7 bases agree with TRBD1. Per germline, CDR1 LNHDA and CDR2 SQIVND (reference sequence). CDR3 length: 14 amino acids. V lost 5 bases and J lost 9; bases outside the gene matches: 10. CDR3 sequence reads: CASSASTGLGPQHF. DNA of the CDR3: TGTGCCAGTAGTGCCTCGACAGGGCTCGGGCCCCAGCATTTT. Full variable domain (remainder filled in from reference TRBV19 and TRBJ1-5): DGGITQSPKYLFRKEGQNVTLSCEQNLNHDAMYWYRQDPGQGLRLIYYSQIVNDFQKGDIAEGYSVSREKKESFPLTVTSAQKNPTAFYLCASSASTGLGPQHFGDGTRLSIL.

Note on this clone: Other DNA sequences in this sample translate to the same CDR3. The chain employs TRBV28 and TRBJ1-1; D not resolved. This CDR3 has 12 residues. Germline-derived CDR1 and CDR2 are MDHEN and SYDVKM. V lost 3 bases and J 3 bases, leaving 5 bases between the germline ends. DNA of the CDR3: TGTGCCAGCAGTTTGGAGGACACTGAAGCTTTCTTT. As protein: CASSLEDTEAFF.

This clone was detected only a few times. The chain couples TRBV7-6 to TRBJ1-3; 10 bases map to TRBD1. The length of the CDR3 is 18 residues. The germline CDR1 and CDR2 sequences are SGHVS and FNYEAQ. Losses at the gene ends were 5 bases for V and 0 bases for J; bases not matched to a gene: 10. The CDR3 here is CASSAGQGGSPSGNTIYF. In nucleotides, the CDR3 is TGTGCCAGCAGCGCCGGACAGGGGGGGAGCCCCTCTGGAAACACCATATATTTT.

This chain uses TRBV6-6 with TRBJ1-1, with D perhaps TRBD1 (5 bases). This CDR3 has 13 amino acids. V dropped 4 bases and J dropped 4 bases, with 10 bases sitting between them. Germline CDR1 MNHNY, CDR2 SVGAGI (reference sequence). CDR3 bases: TGTGCCAGCAGTTTTGGGGGGGTCACTGAAGCTTTCTTT. It encodes CASSFGGVTEAFF.

The genes are TRBV2 and TRBJ1-4; no clear D gene. Trimming removed 8 bases at V and 4 bases at J, with 11 bases between. In germline, CDR1 is SNHLY, CDR2 FYNNEI. This CDR3 spans 13 amino acids. CDR3 protein: CASQDQINEKLFF. In DNA, the CDR3 is TGTGCCAGCCAGGATCAGATTAATGAAAAACTGTTTTTT.

The V and J genes are TRBV9 and TRBJ2-3; TRBD1 matches 10 bases. The CDR3 covers 15 residues. J gave up 5 bases and V 0 bases, and 3 bases lay outside the gene matches. Germline CDR1 and CDR2: SGDLS and YYNGEE. CDR3 DNA sequence: TGTGCCAGCAGCGTAGCAGGACAGGGGGTAGATACGCAGTATTTT. Translating gives CASSVAGQGVDTQYF.

This clone was seen a single time. The CDR3 sequence: CASSIVLAGTTDTQYF. The CDR3 DNA is TGTGCCAGTAGTATAGTACTAGCGGGGACCACAGATACGCAGTATTTT. This chain connects TRBV19 to TRBJ2-3, with 10 bases identical to TRBD2. The CDR3 has 16 amino acids. Looked up from germline, CDR1 is LNHDA and CDR2 is SQIVND (reference sequence). The J segment lost 2 bases and the V segment lost 1 base, leaving 3 bases of the junction unmatched.

The chain has TRBV11-2 and TRBJ2-7; 7 bases fit TRBD2. This CDR3 contains 16 residues. V was pared by 3 bases and J by 4 bases, with 12 bases of the junction left unmatched. Germline CDR1 reads SGHAT; CDR2 reads FQNNGV. The CDR3 DNA reads as TGTGCCAGCAGCTTCACTGACCCTAGCGGAGGGTACGAGCAGTACTTC. It translates to CASSFTDPSGGYEQYF.

The chain links TRBV6-1 to TRBJ1-5, with 7 nucleotides matching TRBD1. The V gene's germline CDR1 is MNHNS and CDR2 SASEGT. V lost 6 bases and J lost 4; bases outside the gene matches: 9. The CDR3 totals 15 residues. The CDR3 loop reads CASRFAGGPNQPQHF. CDR3 in DNA: TGTGCCAGCAGGTTCGCAGGGGGGCCAAATCAGCCCCAGCATTTT.